The entry below describes one T cell receptor (beta chain). Its antigen specificity is not known. No much larger clone exists at a distance of one base, and base qualities are not known. The time point label, as the study defines it: about 28 days (+/-7) after the second vaccine dose. AZD1222 recipients given second doses at about 4 weeks or at about 12 weeks were pooled, since spike-specific TCR depth and breadth were not found to differ between the two schedules. Vaccinee samples came from UK trials COV001 and COV002, including a single-blind randomized controlled phase 2/3 trial of AZD1222 (ChAdOx1 nCoV-19) in healthy adults. For TCRbeta chain sequencing, PBMC samples from trial participants were taken at day 0 and at day 28 after the second dose. The data derive from a study of T cell responses to AZD1222 COVID-19 vaccine (dated by TCRdb to 2020 to 2022). For context, the study as a whole: TCR sequencing was performed for 230 to 250 trial participants, of whom about 210 were given two doses of AZD1222 and about 25 were given two doses of MenACWY control vaccine. Trial participants were enrolled by age into subgroups of 18-55, 56-69 and 70-plus years, and roughly 150, 30 and 60 TCR-sequenced participants, respectively, were included in these subgroups. What the study reported, not specific to this receptor: Participants were mostly white British, with more females than males. The authors suggested clonal diversity may have been underestimated. In the small 56-69-year group, the increase in depth fell short of significance, most likely because of low power. Spike-specific TCR breadth and depth rose significantly after two AZD1222 doses compared with day 0 and with MenACWY recipients. CD4 TCRs associated with the vaccine covered the entire spike protein, and the dominant responses were in regions 160-218 and 743-854. Only five or six AZD1222 recipients were SARS-CoV-2 seropositive at baseline, limiting conclusions about previously exposed vaccinees. Nearly half of unique spike-specific TCRs reportedly recognized epitopes outside regions mutated in the B.1.351 and B.1.1.7 variants. Because no samples from the day 14 peak response were available, repertoires could be characterized only after the peak T cell response.

V gives up 2 bases and J gives up 2 bases, and the segment between their germline ends measures 4 bases. The CDR3 starts with the cysteine, ends with the phenylalanine, and has 12 residues. The retained sequence is limited to the CDR3, 36 bases, with the frame set at the first base. Via the germline V gene, CDR1 is SNHLY and CDR2 FYNNEI. The CDR3 regions of human TCRbeta chains were analyzed by immunosequencing. As for the original processing: TCRs in the repertoires were matched against a reference library of SARS-CoV-2-specific TCRs that had been generated with the MIRA antigen-specificity platform. Breadth was defined as the fraction of unique TCRs that were SARS-CoV-2-associated. Depth was defined as the fraction of total T cells that were SARS-CoV-2-associated. Using the MIRA data, each spike-specific TCR was assigned both to the spike region to which the TCR was reactive and to a CD4 or CD8 class. Log10-transformed breadth and depth values were compared by one-way ANOVA with Sidak's multiple comparisons tests. This is the immuneACCESS table as TCRdb keeps it, with only in-frame sequences that have V and J called. A part of the clones is gone; compared with another copy, unresolved V genes explain less than half, and the rest is unexplained. V, J and clone size are taken as reported in that table, and D and trimming were inferred from the DNA itself. For this sample there are 200,000 or so clones; over 85% appear just once. Over 0.95% of the sample is in the top ten clones.

The rearranged chain carries TRBV2 and TRBJ2-7, with the D gene uncertain. Material: peripheral blood, obtained 28 days after the second AZD1222 dose. This TCR was sampled from an adult who received the AZD1222 COVID-19 vaccine. This receptor has the CDR3 CASSETPYEQYF. The DNA reads as follows: TGTGCCAGCAGTGAAACACCCTACGAGCAGTACTTC.